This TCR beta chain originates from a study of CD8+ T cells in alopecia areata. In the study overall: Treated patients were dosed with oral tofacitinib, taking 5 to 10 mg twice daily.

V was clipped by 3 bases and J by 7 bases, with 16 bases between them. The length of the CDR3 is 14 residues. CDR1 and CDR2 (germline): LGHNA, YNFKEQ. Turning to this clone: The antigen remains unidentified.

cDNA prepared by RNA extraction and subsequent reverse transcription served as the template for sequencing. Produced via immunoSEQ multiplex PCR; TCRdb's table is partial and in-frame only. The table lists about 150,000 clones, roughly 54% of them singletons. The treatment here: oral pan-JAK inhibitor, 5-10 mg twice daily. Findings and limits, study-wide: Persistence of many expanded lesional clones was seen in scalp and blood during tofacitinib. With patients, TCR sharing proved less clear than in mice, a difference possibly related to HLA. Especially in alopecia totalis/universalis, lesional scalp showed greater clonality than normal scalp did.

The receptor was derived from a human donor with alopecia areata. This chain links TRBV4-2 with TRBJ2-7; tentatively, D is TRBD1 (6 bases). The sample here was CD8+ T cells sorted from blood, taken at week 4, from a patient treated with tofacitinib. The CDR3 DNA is TGTGCCAGCAGCCACTACAGGGAATCAAAAGAGCAGTACTTC. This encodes CASSHYRESKEQYF.